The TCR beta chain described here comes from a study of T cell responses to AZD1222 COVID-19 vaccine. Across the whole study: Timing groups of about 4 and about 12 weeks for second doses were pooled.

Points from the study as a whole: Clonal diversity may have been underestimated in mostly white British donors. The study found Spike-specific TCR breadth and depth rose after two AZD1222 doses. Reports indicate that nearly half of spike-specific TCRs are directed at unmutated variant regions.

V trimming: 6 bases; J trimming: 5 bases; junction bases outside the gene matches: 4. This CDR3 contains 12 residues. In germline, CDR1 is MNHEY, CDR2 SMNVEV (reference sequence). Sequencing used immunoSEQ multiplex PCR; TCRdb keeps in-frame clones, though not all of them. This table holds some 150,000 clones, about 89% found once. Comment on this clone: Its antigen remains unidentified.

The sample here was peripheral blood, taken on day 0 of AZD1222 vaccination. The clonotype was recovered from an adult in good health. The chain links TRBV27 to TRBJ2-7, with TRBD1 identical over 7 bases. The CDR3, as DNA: TGTGCCAGCAGGACGACAGGGAACGAGCAGTACTTC. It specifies CASRTTGNEQYF.